This T cell receptor beta chain was captured in a study of immune evolution from preneoplasia to lung adenocarcinoma. Study-level findings and limits: Normal lung had highest clonality; later lesions appeared denser, more diverse.

Germline V gene lookup returns CDR1 GTSNPN and CDR2 SVGIG (reference sequence). Trimming removed 2 bases from V and 5 bases from J; junction bases left unmatched: 9. The CDR3 spans 16 residues. A single count supports this clone. Its antigen is unidentified. Sequencing was performed with immunoSEQ multiplex PCR; in TCRdb, only in-frame clones are kept and a portion is missing. Of 3,700 or so clones listed, 82% are singletons. Nucleic acids came from premalignant or tumor cells enriched by macro-dissection. This clonotype was obtained from a person aged 70 to 85 with invasive lung adenocarcinoma. The chain couples TRBV30 to TRBJ2-3, with TRBD2 identical over 11 bases. Sequencing input: FFPE invasive lung adenocarcinoma tissue. The DNA of the CDR3 is TGTGCCTGGAGTCCCTTTAGCGGGAGGGCCTTAGATACGCAGTATTTT. Translation: CAWSPFSGRALDTQYF.